This T cell receptor (beta chain) was observed in a study of beta chain features in type 1 diabetes. Study-wide results and limits: Using cDNA template may skew counts toward highly expressing activated cells. Shortening that was moderate but significant affected the TCRB CDR3s of Type 1 diabetes patients in all four CD4+ subsets. VDJ junctions from type 1 diabetes patients carried fewer insertions and larger deletions.

V was pared by 2 bases and J by 13 bases, with 11 bases between. This CDR3 is built from 12 residues. Germline CDR1 is MDHEN and CDR2 is SYDVKM. In the case of this clone: Its antigen is unknown.

Expressed TCRB transcripts were sequenced because the isolated RNA had all been reverse transcribed beforehand. Profiling relied on immunoSEQ multiplex PCR, and the TCRdb table lists in-frame clones only, not all of them. The table lists about 25,000 clones, about 63% of them singletons. The origin of this receptor is a woman between 40 and 55 years old with type 1 diabetes. The sequenced sample consisted of stem cell memory CD4+ T cells from blood. The chain employs TRBV28 and TRBJ2-2, with a possible D match to TRBD1 (6 bases). The CDR3 nucleotides read TGTGCCAGCAGTTTAGCAACAGGGTGGCTGTTTTTT. This gives the protein CASSLATGWLFF.